These 9 T cell receptor beta chains were all obtained from the same sample, sequenced in a study of cytotoxic CD8 clonotypes in ibrutinib-treated CLL (dated by TCRdb to about 2021). The method was the immunoSEQ multiplex PCR assay. In TCRdb, the immuneACCESS table is reduced to in-frame sequences with V and J assigned. These tables do not hold every clone; where another copy was compared, an unresolved V gene accounts for under half, and the others remain unexplained. Recorded for this sample are fewer than 45,000 clones; nearly 50% of them occurred a single time. Jointly, the top ten make up 18% of the sample. The specimen was PBMCs, collected before ibrutinib treatment. Receptors were obtained from a human donor with chronic lymphocytic leukemia.

This clone was observed a handful of times. The V call is TRBV2, the J call TRBJ1-5, with no clear D. The CDR3 totals 15 residues. Trimming shortened V by 7 bases and J by 4 bases, and 17 bases separated the two germline ends. The germline V gene encodes CDR1 SNHLY and CDR2 FYNNEI. In nucleotides, the CDR3 is TGTGCCAGCACCCGGCGCTCTGGTAGAAATCAGCCCCAGCATTTT. Amino acid sequence: CASTRRSGRNQPQHF.

The chain recombines TRBV9 with TRBJ2-5; D is unclear. The CDR3 sequence is 14 residues long. V was pared by 1 base and J by 4 bases, with 11 bases between. The germline CDR1 and CDR2 sequences are SGDLS and YYNGEE. The CDR3, as DNA: TGTGCCAGCAGCGTATCTGGGGTAGTAGAGACCCAGTACTTC. Protein: CASSVSGVVETQYF. Using reference TRBV9 and TRBJ2-5 for the parts outside the CDR3, the full variable domain is DSGVTQTPKHLITATGQRVTLRCSPRSGDLSVYWYQQSLDQGLQFLIQYYNGEERAKGNILERFSAQQFPDLHSELNLSSLELGDSALYFCASSVSGVVETQYFGPGTRLLVL.

The V call is TRBV10-2, the J call TRBJ2-7; 8 nucleotides align to TRBD1. The CDR3 length is 13 residues. CDR1 and CDR2 from the germline V gene are WSHSY and SAAADI. Trimming at V came to 9 bases and at J to 5 bases, leaving 9 bases not matched to a gene. The CDR3 reads CASAGTGIHEQYF. In DNA, the CDR3 is TGCGCCAGTGCCGGGACAGGTATTCACGAGCAGTACTTC.

V and J are TRBV4-2 and TRBJ2-5, with D possibly being TRBD1 or TRBD2 (5 bases each). The germline gives CDR1 LGHNA, CDR2 YNFKEQ. Trimming removed 0 bases at V and 5 bases at J, with 22 bases between. The length of the CDR3 is 18 residues. The CDR3 nucleotides read TGTGCCAGCAGCCAAGAGGGTGGGGTGACGGGGCAGCGGGAGACCCAGTACTTC. The encoded protein is CASSQEGGVTGQRETQYF.

The V gene is TRBV6-5, the J gene TRBJ2-7, with D perhaps matching TRBD1 (6 bases). The V and J ends lost 5 bases and 4 bases respectively, with 12 bases between them. The CDR3 is 13 residues long. Germline values: CDR1 MNHEY, CDR2 SVGAGI. The CDR3 reads CASSTETGYEQYF. The CDR3 coding sequence is TGTGCCAGCAGTACAGAGACAGGTTACGAGCAGTACTTC.

This clone was counted between two and nine times. This rearrangement joins TRBV27 to TRBJ1-6, with TRBD1 as a possible D gene (5 bases). Germline CDR1 is MNHEY and CDR2 is SMNVEV (reference sequence). V lost 0 bases and J lost 5, with 14 bases in between. The CDR3 sequence is 17 residues long. CDR3 nucleotide sequence: TGTGCCAGCAGTTTATCGATGCAGGGTTCCAATAATTCACCCCTCCACTTT. Protein: CASSLSMQGSNNSPLHF.

CDR3 residues: CMTSRGSNTEAFF. The CDR3 region has the DNA TGCATGACGTCTCGGGGGTCGAACACTGAAGCTTTCTTT. The chain joins TRBV29-1 to TRBJ1-1; TRBD1 is a possible D gene (5 bases). The CDR3 runs to 13 residues. Germline loops: CDR1 SQVTM, CDR2 ANQGSEA.

The CDR3 nucleotides are TGTGCCAGCGCCCGGGGTGGGTATTCGTACGAGCAGTACTTC. Translating it yields CASARGGYSYEQYF. This chain uses TRBV25-1 with TRBJ2-7; D is possibly TRBD2 (5 bases). V lost 8 bases and J 4 bases, leaving 18 bases between the germline ends. CDR1 and CDR2 (germline): MGHDK, SYGVNS. This CDR3 comprises 14 residues.

The chain employs TRBV9 and TRBJ1-6, with D possibly matching TRBD1 (5 bases). The CDR3 spans 17 residues. Germline V gene sequence: CDR1 SGDLS, CDR2 YYNGEE. The V and J ends lost 0 bases and 7 bases respectively, with 17 bases between them. The CDR3 bases are TGTGCCAGCAGCGTAGCTACGTCGCAGGGCGGGAATTCACCCCTCCACTTT. It is translated as CASSVATSQGGNSPLHF.